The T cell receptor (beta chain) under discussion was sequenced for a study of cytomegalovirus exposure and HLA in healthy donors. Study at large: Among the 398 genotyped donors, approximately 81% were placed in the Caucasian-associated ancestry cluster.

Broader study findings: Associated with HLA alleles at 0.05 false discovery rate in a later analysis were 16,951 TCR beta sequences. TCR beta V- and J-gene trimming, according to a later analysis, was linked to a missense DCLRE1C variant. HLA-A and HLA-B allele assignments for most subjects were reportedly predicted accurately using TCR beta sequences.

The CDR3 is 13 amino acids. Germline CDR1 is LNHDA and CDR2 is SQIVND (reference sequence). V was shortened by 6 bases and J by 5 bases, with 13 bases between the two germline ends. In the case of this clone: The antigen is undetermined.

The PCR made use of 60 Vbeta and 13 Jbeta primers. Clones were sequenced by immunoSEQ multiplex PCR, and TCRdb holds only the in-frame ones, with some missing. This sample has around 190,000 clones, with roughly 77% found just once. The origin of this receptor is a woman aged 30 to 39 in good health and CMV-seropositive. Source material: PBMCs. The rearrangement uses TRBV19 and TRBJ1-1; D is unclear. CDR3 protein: CASSEGGSTEAFF. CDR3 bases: TGTGCCAGTAGCGAGGGCGGAAGTACTGAAGCTTTCTTT.